The next 32 T cell receptor beta chains were all read from a single sample in a study of CD8+ T cells in alopecia areata. cDNA serving as the sequencing template came from extracted, reverse transcribed RNA. Assay: immunoSEQ multiplex PCR; the TCRdb copy retains only in-frame clones and omits some. Of some 51,000 clones listed, about 96% were seen once; the top ten hold 20% to 30%. Here the sequenced sample was CD8+ T cells sorted from blood, taken at week 0. These receptors were obtained from a human donor with alopecia areata.

The chain employs TRBV5-5 and TRBJ2-6; D ambiguous. CDR1 and CDR2 (germline): SGHKS, YYEKEE (reference sequence). The germline V and J ends were trimmed by 5 bases and 1 base, with 19 bases remaining between them. The CDR3 totals 18 residues. The DNA of the CDR3 is TGTGCCAGCAGTTTCAAGGACCCCCTGACGTCTGGGGCCAACGTCCTGACTTTC. This sequence encodes CASSFKDPLTSGANVLTF.

The V and J genes are TRBV27 and TRBJ2-1; either TRBD1 or TRBD2 may supply D (5 bases each). V lost 2 bases and J 0 bases, leaving 11 bases between the germline ends. CDR1 MNHEY and CDR2 SMNVEV come from the germline V gene (reference sequence). The CDR3 runs 16 residues. CDR3 DNA: TGTGCCAGCAGTTTAGTTGGGGGTGCCTCCTACAATGAGCAGTTCTTC. Protein sequence: CASSLVGGASYNEQFF.

The CDR3 here is CASTSGLHYNEQFF. The CDR3 DNA is TGTGCCAGCACCTCGGGGCTCCACTACAATGAGCAGTTCTTC. The chain carries TRBV11-2 and TRBJ2-1; D may correspond to TRBD1 or TRBD2 (5 bases each). This CDR3 spans 14 amino acids. In germline, CDR1 is SGHAT, CDR2 FQNNGV. The germline V and J ends were trimmed by 7 bases and 3 bases, with 13 bases remaining between them.

This clone was observed a single time. CDR3 in amino acids: CASSPGLAGGTRIDEQYF. CDR3 nucleotides: TGCGCCAGCAGCCCGGGACTAGCGGGGGGCACCCGAATTGACGAGCAGTACTTC. This chain connects TRBV4-1 to TRBJ2-7; 15 bases are a match to TRBD2. Germline V gene sequence: CDR1 MGHRA, CDR2 YSYEKL. The CDR3 loop spans 18 amino acids. V gave up 4 bases and J gave up 5 bases; unmatched junction bases: 12.

J is TRBJ1-1 and V is TRBV7-8, with D perhaps TRBD1 (5 bases). The germline V gene encodes CDR1 SGHVS and CDR2 FQNEAQ. The CDR3 has 14 amino acids. V lost 4 bases, J lost 1 base, and 10 bases lay in between. DNA of the CDR3: TGTGCCAGCAGCTCGGGACGCCCGAACACTGAAGCTTTCTTT. This encodes CASSSGRPNTEAFF.

In its sample, this clone was seen once. The chain combines TRBV4-1 with TRBJ2-1, with D possibly being TRBD2 (7 bases). V lost 4 bases, J lost 8 bases, and 18 bases lay in between. The CDR3 totals 15 residues. Per germline, CDR1 MGHRA and CDR2 YSYEKL. The CDR3 is CASSLRGGGFDEQFF. CDR3 sequence (DNA): TGCGCCAGCAGCCTTCGGGGAGGGGGATTCGATGAGCAGTTCTTC.

CDR3 nucleotide sequence: TGTGCCATTCCGGGACTAGCCAACACCGGGGAGCTGTTTTTT. It translates to CAIPGLANTGELFF. This chain joins TRBV5-4 and TRBJ2-2, with 9 bases lining up with TRBD2. The V segment lost 9 bases and the J segment 2 bases; nucleotides outside the gene matches: 5. CDR1 is SGHNT, CDR2 YYREEE, per germline (reference sequence). This CDR3 contains 14 residues. The whole variable domain, remainder taken from reference TRBV5-4 and TRBJ2-2, is ETGVTQSPTHLIKTRGQQVTLRCSSQSGHNTVSWYQQALGQGPQFIFQYYREEENGRGNFPPRFSGLQFPNYSSELNVNALELDDSALYLCAIPGLANTGELFFGEGSRLTVL.

The chain employs TRBV7-2 and TRBJ2-1, with TRBD2 matching over 12 bases. CDR3 length equals 16 residues. The trim removed 1 base at V and 10 bases at J, leaving 8 bases unmatched. Germline assignment: CDR1 SGHTA and CDR2 FQGNSA. The DNA of the CDR3 is TGTGCCAGCAGCTTAGAGGTTGGACTAGCGGGGCGAGAGCAGTTCTTC. It yields the protein CASSLEVGLAGREQFF.

A single count supports this clone. V usage is TRBV30 and J usage is TRBJ2-3; perhaps D is TRBD1 or TRBD2 (5 bases each). Trimming removed 2 bases from V and 2 bases from J, with 8 bases in between. CDR1 is GTSNPN and CDR2 is SVGIG in the germline V gene (reference sequence). The CDR3 loop spans 13 amino acids. The DNA for the CDR3 is TGTGCCTGGAGTCGGGACGACACAGATACGCAGTATTTT. This encodes CAWSRDDTDTQYF.

The chain joins TRBV11-2 to TRBJ2-1, with TRBD2 identical over 12 bases. Germline CDR1 is SGHAT and CDR2 is FQNNGV. With 3 bases clipped from V and 8 bases from J, the junction kept 5 bases outside the gene matches. The CDR3 contains 15 residues. The chain's CDR3 is CASSLWTSGADEQFF. The DNA of the CDR3 is TGTGCCAGCAGCTTGTGGACTAGCGGGGCGGATGAGCAGTTCTTC. Complete variable domain (other parts from reference TRBV11-2 and TRBJ2-1): EAGVAQSPRYKIIEKRQSVAFWCNPISGHATLYWYQQILGQGPKLLIQFQNNGVVDDSQLPKDRFSAERLKGVDSTLKIQPAKLEDSAVYLCASSLWTSGADEQFFGPGTRLTVL.

This chain uses TRBV7-9 with TRBJ2-4; TRBD2 aligns across 11 bases. The V segment lost 1 base and the J segment 4 bases; nucleotides outside the gene matches: 0. Germline V gives CDR1 SEHNR, CDR2 FQNEAQ (reference sequence). The CDR3 is made up of 15 amino acids. This chain's CDR3 is CASSLGLAGKNIQYF. CDR3 sequence (DNA): TGTGCCAGCAGCTTAGGACTAGCGGGGAAAAACATTCAGTACTTC.

The chain recombines TRBV7-8 with TRBJ2-3; 8 bases are a match to TRBD2. The V gene end was trimmed by 5 bases and the J gene end by 6 bases; junction bases not matched to a gene: 7. The V gene's germline CDR1 is SGHVS and CDR2 FQNEAQ. This CDR3 has 14 residues. The DNA of the CDR3 is TGTGCCAGCAGCCCGAGCGGGGGAGTTGATACGCAGTATTTT. Protein: CASSPSGGVDTQYF.

This clone has a single count. V usage is TRBV27 and J usage is TRBJ2-7; perhaps TRBD2 as D (7 bases). V was cut by 6 bases and J by 2 bases, with 11 bases left in between. The CDR3 runs 13 residues. Germline loops: CDR1 MNHEY, CDR2 SMNVEV (reference sequence). The CDR3 loop reads CASRAGAAYEQYF. DNA for the CDR3: TGTGCCAGCAGGGCGGGGGCGGCCTACGAGCAGTACTTC.

The V gene is TRBV27, the J gene TRBJ2-7; 7 positions match TRBD1. The CDR3 length is 14 residues. Germline trimming cut 6 bases from V and 7 bases from J; bases unmatched to any gene: 12. Looked up from germline, CDR1 is MNHEY and CDR2 is SMNVEV (reference sequence). The DNA for the CDR3 is TGTGCCAGCAGCACCCTTGAGGGGGCTCGGGAGCAGTACTTC. Amino acids: CASSTLEGAREQYF.

In DNA, the CDR3 is TGTGCCAGCAGCTTGGAAGGTGAACAGGGGGGCTATGGCTACACCTTC. Translating gives CASSLEGEQGGYGYTF. The chain is built from TRBV5-6 and TRBJ1-2; 8 bases agree with TRBD1. The CDR3 runs to 16 residues. The germline gives CDR1 SGHDT, CDR2 YYEEEE. Unmatched junction bases numbered 8, after V lost 0 bases and J lost 4 bases.

The rearrangement links TRBV2 to TRBJ2-3; 11 nucleotides align to TRBD2. Germline values: CDR1 SNHLY, CDR2 FYNNEI. This CDR3 is built from 15 residues. The J segment lost 14 bases and the V segment lost 0 bases, leaving 10 bases of the junction unmatched. The CDR3 loop reads CASSEALSGGAYLYF. The CDR3 DNA is TGTGCCAGCAGTGAAGCCCTTAGCGGGGGGGCCTATTTGTATTTT.

The gene calls are TRBV6-6 and TRBJ2-2; D may be TRBD1 or TRBD2 (6 bases each). Germline-derived CDR1 and CDR2 are MNHNY and SVGAGI (reference sequence). This CDR3 spans 15 amino acids. Between the trimmed V and J ends, which lost 6 bases and 7 bases, there was a span of 18 bases. CDR3 sequence reads: CASSRVGGAHGELFF. CDR3 nucleotide sequence: TGTGCCAGCAGCCGCGTCGGGGGCGCACACGGGGAGCTGTTTTTT.

The chain carries TRBV2 and TRBJ2-3, with 9 bases identical to TRBD2. Per the germline V gene, CDR1 is SNHLY and CDR2 is FYNNEI. The CDR3 runs 16 residues. The V gene end was trimmed by 5 bases and the J gene end by 0 bases; junction bases not matched to a gene: 6. Here the CDR3 reads CASSQGLAGSTDTQYF. In DNA form, the CDR3 reads TGTGCCAGCAGTCAAGGCCTAGCGGGGAGCACAGATACGCAGTATTTT.

CDR3 in DNA: TGTGCCAGCAGTGCCCGGGGGCTCTATGGCTACACCTTC. Protein sequence: CASSARGLYGYTF. V is TRBV25-1 and J is TRBJ1-2, with a tentative D call TRBD1 (6 bases). The CDR3 has 13 amino acids. Trimming took off 4 bases at V and 4 bases at J, with 10 bases between the two ends. The germline V gene has CDR1 MGHDK and CDR2 SYGVNS.

V and J are TRBV21-1 and TRBJ2-7; the tabulated D call, TRBD1, remains unverified against the DNA. TRBV21-1 constitutes a pseudogene. This CDR3 comprises 12 residues. This CDR3 reads CASTTGGDEQYF. The CDR3 DNA sequence: TGTGCCTCTACGACAGGGGGGGACGAGCAGTACTTC.

The chain uses TRBV15 and TRBJ2-3, with 7 bases lining up with TRBD2. There are 17 residues in the CDR3. In germline, CDR1 is LNHNV, CDR2 YYDKDF (reference sequence). J lost 1 base, V lost 0 bases, and 7 bases had no gene match. DNA of the CDR3: TGTGCCACCAGCAGAGATCTTGCTAGCGGCGGCACAGATACGCAGTATTTT. Its translation is CATSRDLASGGTDTQYF.

V is TRBV10-3 and J is TRBJ2-5, with TRBD1 as a possible D gene (7 bases). This CDR3 region has 15 residues. V dropped 0 bases and J dropped 2 bases, with 10 bases sitting between them. Per germline, CDR1 ENHRY and CDR2 SYGVKD. DNA for the CDR3: TGTGCCATCAGTGAGTCGTCAGGGGGGCAAGAGACCCAGTACTTC. This sequence encodes CAISESSGGQETQYF.

This clone was picked up one time. The chain uses TRBV4-1 and TRBJ2-5; 10 nucleotides align to TRBD1. The CDR3 is made up of 17 amino acids. Germline V gives CDR1 MGHRA, CDR2 YSYEKL. With 0 bases clipped from V and 5 bases from J, the junction kept 9 bases outside the gene matches. The CDR3 sequence is CASSQEEGQGWMETQYF. The CDR3 DNA reads TGCGCCAGCAGCCAAGAAGAGGGACAGGGGTGGATGGAGACCCAGTACTTC.

V is TRBV27 and J is TRBJ2-7; D may be TRBD1 (6 bases). Germline CDR1 is MNHEY and CDR2 is SMNVEV (reference sequence). Between the trimmed V and J ends, which lost 5 bases and 0 bases, there was a span of 20 bases. There are 17 residues in the CDR3. The CDR3 DNA is TGTGCCAGCAGTACCGCCTCTGGACAGACTGACTCCTACGAGCAGTACTTC. As protein: CASSTASGQTDSYEQYF.

This rearrangement joins TRBV29-1 to TRBJ2-7; D gene uncertain. The CDR3 totals 13 residues. V was pared by 7 bases and J by 1 base, with 14 bases between. The germline CDR1 and CDR2 sequences are SQVTM and ANQGSEA. The CDR3 sequence is CSAVGGSSYEQYF. CDR3 in DNA: TGCAGCGCCGTAGGTGGGTCTTCCTACGAGCAGTACTTC.

The chain has TRBV5-1 and TRBJ2-7; 9 nucleotides agree with TRBD1. The CDR3 is made up of 15 amino acids. Per the germline V gene, CDR1 is SGHRS and CDR2 is YFSETQ. V shed 0 bases, J shed 5 bases, and the junction held 6 bases outside the gene matches. The CDR3 here is CASSLVGTGSNEQYF. Here the CDR3 DNA reads TGCGCCAGCAGCTTGGTAGGGACAGGGTCGAACGAGCAGTACTTC.

The chain combines TRBV4-1 with TRBJ1-2, with 10 nucleotides matching TRBD1. The CDR3 totals 15 residues. V lost 0 bases, J lost 5 bases, and 3 bases stayed unmatched. Germline V gives CDR1 MGHRA, CDR2 YSYEKL. CDR3 loop: CASSQEGTGAYGYTF. The CDR3 nucleotides are TGCGCCAGCAGCCAAGAGGGGACAGGGGCATATGGCTACACCTTC.

The V gene is TRBV15, the J gene TRBJ2-7; 11 nucleotides line up with TRBD1. The CDR3 length is 18 residues. CDR1 and CDR2 (germline): LNHNV, YYDKDF (reference sequence). After removal of 4 bases from V and 3 bases from J, the junction contained 14 bases not matched to a gene. CDR3 loop: CATSTQGQGAIPLYEQYF. The CDR3 DNA sequence: TGTGCCACCAGCACCCAAGGACAGGGGGCAATCCCTCTCTACGAGCAGTACTTC.

The V gene is TRBV19, the J gene TRBJ2-3, with D maybe TRBD2 (6 bases). Germline V CDR1 and CDR2: LNHDA, SQIVND (reference sequence). V lost 1 base, J lost 6 bases, and 8 bases lay in between. The CDR3 is 13 residues long. The CDR3: CASSIVAGDTQYF. The CDR3 DNA is TGTGCCAGTAGTATAGTCGCGGGGGATACGCAGTATTTT.

This chain uses TRBV27 with TRBJ2-3, with 7 bases matching TRBD1. Germline V gene lookup returns CDR1 MNHEY and CDR2 SMNVEV (reference sequence). Germline trimming cut 3 bases from V and 4 bases from J; bases unmatched to any gene: 13. The CDR3 has 17 amino acids. The CDR3 loop reads CASSFDPQTGVADTQYF. CDR3 DNA sequence: TGTGCCAGCAGTTTCGATCCTCAAACAGGGGTGGCAGATACGCAGTATTTT.

The chain couples TRBV5-1 to TRBJ2-7; D is possibly TRBD1 (5 bases). Trimming removed 0 bases at V and 0 bases at J, with 10 bases between. The CDR3 covers 15 residues. The germline V gene encodes CDR1 SGHRS and CDR2 YFSETQ. For the CDR3, the DNA is TGCGCCAGCAGCTTGGAGCTGGGGCCCTCCTACGAGCAGTACTTC. This gives the protein CASSLELGPSYEQYF.

The rearrangement joins TRBV6-6 to TRBJ2-2; D ambiguous. The germline CDR1 and CDR2 sequences are MNHNY and SVGAGI (reference sequence). The CDR3 loop spans 13 amino acids. V was cut by 5 bases and J by 5 bases, with 9 bases left in between. This CDR3 is CASSPALTGELFF. CDR3 coding DNA: TGTGCCAGCAGTCCGGCTTTGACCGGGGAGCTGTTTTTT.